What follows describes a single T cell receptor (beta chain). The sample is drawn from a study of blood T cell repertoires in COVID-19. Clones were sequenced by immunoSEQ multiplex PCR, and TCRdb holds only the in-frame ones, with some missing. The sample consists of hundreds of thousands of clones, more than 70% of them appearing once. The length of the CDR3 is 14 residues. The germline CDR1 and CDR2 sequences are SNHLY and FYNNEI. V lost 3 bases and J lost 2, with 9 bases in between. Source material: PBMCs or T cells enriched from blood (not recorded which). This receptor was taken from a man aged 25 to 40 with acute COVID-19. The rearrangement joins TRBV2 to TRBJ2-3, with D tentatively TRBD1 (5 bases). The CDR3, as DNA: TGTGCCAGCAGTGACCAGGGCCCCACAGATACGCAGTATTTT. Translation gives CASSDQGPTDTQYF.